These 23 T cell receptor beta chains were all obtained from the same sample, sequenced in a study of blood T cells in healthy people across ages. The authors ran a second PCR of roughly 6 to 11 cycles using a sample-barcoded 5' primer and a J-beta primer mix. TCRdb ran MiXCR on the 5' RACE reads and lists one entry per CDR3 protein. The sample comprises under 2,000,000 distinct CDR3 sequences, around half of which are singletons, and less than 2.5% rests with the top ten. Specimen: blood. The receptors here all came from a woman between 35 and 50 years old in good health.

This sequence joins TRBV7-2 and TRBJ2-5; 9 bases line up with TRBD2. Germline values: CDR1 SGHTA, CDR2 FQGNSA. This CDR3 is built from 15 residues. With V trimmed by 2 bases and J by 4 bases, 5 bases remained unmatched. CDR3 nucleotide sequence: TGTGCCAGCAGCTTAAATAGCGGGGGCACAGAGACCCAGTACTTC. Encoded protein: CASSLNSGGTETQYF.

The chain has TRBV5-1 and TRBJ2-3, with D tentatively TRBD1 (7 bases). V was clipped by 0 bases and J by 3 bases, with 17 bases between them. Germline V lookup: CDR1 SGHRS, CDR2 YFSETQ. The CDR3 sequence is 17 residues long. CDR3 sequence reads: CASSLAFPQGGTDTQYF. The CDR3 DNA reads TGCGCCAGCAGCTTGGCCTTCCCGCAGGGGGGTACAGATACGCAGTATTTT.

This clonotype showed up just a few times. The gene calls are TRBV6-2 or TRBV6-3 and TRBJ2-7, with 11 bases identical to TRBD2. CDR1 and CDR2 (germline): MNHEY, SVGEGT. CDR3 size: 16 residues. With V trimmed by 5 bases and J by 3 bases, 9 bases remained unmatched. CDR3 DNA: TGTGCCAGCAGTGTTTTCGGGACTAGCGGTAACTACGAGCAGTACTTC. Protein product: CASSVFGTSGNYEQYF.

The gene calls are TRBV20-1 and TRBJ2-2; either TRBD1 or TRBD2 may fit D (5 bases each). Germline loops: CDR1 DFQATT, CDR2 SNEGSKA (reference sequence). This CDR3 spans 15 amino acids. Trimming removed 1 base from V and 7 bases from J, with 16 bases in between. CDR3 DNA sequence: TGCAGTGCTAGAGGGATGGTGGGGGAGAACGGGGAGCTGTTTTTT. Translated, it gives CSARGMVGENGELFF.

The chain uses TRBV7-2 and TRBJ1-5; 9 bases are a match to TRBD1. Germline V gene lookup returns CDR1 SGHTA and CDR2 FQGNSA. This CDR3 has 16 residues. The ends lost 6 bases at V and 5 bases at J; junction bases unmatched: 11. In DNA form, the CDR3 reads TGTGCCAGCAGGCGCACAGGGGGCGTCATGCATCAGCCCCAGCATTTT. Its protein product is CASRRTGGVMHQPQHF.

V usage is TRBV27 and J usage is TRBJ1-2; TRBD1 matches 7 bases. The V gene's germline CDR1 is MNHEY and CDR2 SMNVEV (reference sequence). This CDR3 region has 16 residues. The V segment lost 2 bases and the J segment 3 bases; nucleotides outside the gene matches: 9. CDR3 sequence reads: CASSLLSGQTDYGYTF. DNA of the CDR3: TGTGCCAGCAGTTTACTTTCGGGACAGACCGACTATGGCTACACCTTC.

In its sample, this clonotype was seen once. This chain connects TRBV30 to TRBJ1-2; 7 bases fit TRBD1. Looked up from germline, CDR1 is GTSNPN and CDR2 is SVGIG (reference sequence). This CDR3 contains 15 residues. The V and J ends lost 2 bases and 1 base, in that order; junction bases with no gene match: 7. The CDR3, as DNA: TGTGCCTGGAGTCCCTTGACAGGGATTAACTATGGCTACACCTTC. As protein: CAWSPLTGINYGYTF.

This chain connects TRBV2 to TRBJ1-2, with D possibly matching TRBD1 (5 bases). CDR3 length equals 13 residues. The germline V gene encodes CDR1 SNHLY and CDR2 FYNNEI. Trimming pared 4 bases from V and 13 bases from J, leaving 19 bases between. CDR3 in DNA: TGTGCCAGCAGTGGGGGACGGCCTAGGCCGGGCACCTTC. It specifies CASSGGRPRPGTF. Together with reference TRBV2 and TRBJ1-2, the CDR3 gives the full variable domain: EPEVTQTPSHQVTQMGQEVILRCVPISNHLYFYWYRQILGQKVEFLVSFYNNEISEKSEIFDDQFSVERPDGSNFTLKIRSTKLEDSAMYFCASSGGRPRPGTFGSGTRLTVV.

This clonotype was counted a few times. The chain couples TRBV7-2 to TRBJ2-1; 8 positions agree with TRBD2. The ends lost 2 bases at V and 6 bases at J; junction bases unmatched: 6. Germline V lookup: CDR1 SGHTA, CDR2 FQGNSA. CDR3 length: 15 residues. CDR3: CASSLTGGVGNEQFF. The CDR3 coding sequence is TGTGCCAGCAGCTTAACGGGGGGGGTTGGCAATGAGCAGTTCTTC.

This sequence joins TRBV4-3 and TRBJ2-4; D possibly corresponds to TRBD2 (5 bases). TRBJ2-7 matches the DNA end more closely, so the J call is doubtful. The germline CDR1 and CDR2 sequences are LGHNA and YSLEER. This CDR3 is built from 15 residues. In DNA form, the CDR3 reads TGCGCCAGCAGCCAAGATAGTAGAGGGCTCGCCGAGCAGTACTTC. It yields the protein CASSQDSRGLAEQYF.

This clonotype came up once. This rearrangement joins TRBV2 to TRBJ2-7; a possible D gene is TRBD2 (5 bases). The assigned J gene may be wrong: the sequence end matches TRBJ2-5 better. This CDR3 region has 16 residues. The germline gives CDR1 SNHLY, CDR2 FYNNEI. This CDR3 is CASSEAEVSGQETQYF. In DNA form, the CDR3 reads TGTGCCAGCAGTGAAGCGGAGGTCAGTGGCCAAGAGACCCAGTACTTC.

The V and J genes are TRBV15 and TRBJ2-3; D uncertain. Trimming left V 8 bases short and J 1 base short, with 10 bases between. CDR1 and CDR2 from the germline V gene are LNHNV and YYDKDF (reference sequence). The CDR3 contains 13 residues. Here the CDR3 DNA reads TGTGCCACCGAAAAATGGGGCACAGATACGCAGTATTTT. This codes for CATEKWGTDTQYF.

This clonotype showed up just a few times. The V and J genes are TRBV4-2 and TRBJ1-2; D remains unclear. The CDR3 loop spans 16 amino acids. V was shortened by 1 base and J by 8 bases, with 20 bases between the two germline ends. Germline V lookup: CDR1 LGHNA, CDR2 YNFKEQ. CDR3 region: CASSQVQTLVGSGYTF. The CDR3 DNA reads TGTGCCAGCAGCCAAGTTCAGACGCTTGTGGGGAGCGGCTACACCTTC.

This rearrangement joins TRBV2 to TRBJ2-1; 9 positions match TRBD2. The J call is doubtful: the DNA matches TRBJ2-7 better. Germline CDR1 reads SNHLY; CDR2 reads FYNNEI. The CDR3 is 16 amino acids. The CDR3 region has the DNA TGTGCCAGCAATCAGCGGGGGGAGAGCTCCTACAATGAGCAGTACTTC. Translated, it gives CASNQRGESSYNEQYF.

The V and J genes are TRBV12-3 or TRBV12-4 and TRBJ2-5, with 8 bases that match TRBD1. The CDR3 covers 14 residues. V shed 9 bases and J 5 bases; nucleotides not matched to a gene: 11. CDR3 loop: CASLRRGLEETQYF. CDR3 bases: TGTGCCAGTCTCCGCAGGGGGCTTGAGGAGACCCAGTACTTC.

The chain joins TRBV12-3 or TRBV12-4 to TRBJ1-6; D gene ambiguous. The CDR3 is 15 residues long. V lost 1 base and J 9 bases, leaving 13 bases between the germline ends. The CDR3 reads CASSLDGNMGSPLHF. CDR3 sequence (DNA): TGTGCCAGCAGTTTAGATGGAAATATGGGTTCACCCCTCCACTTT.

This chain uses TRBV5-1 with TRBJ2-3; TRBD1 or TRBD2 may be the D gene (5 bases each). The V gene lost 0 bases and the J gene lost 2 bases, with 7 bases spanning the gap. Germline CDR1 and CDR2: SGHRS and YFSETQ. The length of the CDR3 is 14 residues. CDR3 in amino acids: CASSLGDATDTQYF. CDR3 DNA: TGCGCCAGCAGCTTGGGGGACGCCACAGATACGCAGTATTTT. The variable domain in full, completed from reference TRBV5-1 and TRBJ2-3, reads KAGVTQTPRYLIKTRGQQVTLSCSPISGHRSVSWYQQTPGQGLQFLFEYFSETQRNKGNFPGRFSGRQFSNSRSEMNVSTLELGDSALYLCASSLGDATDTQYFGPGTRLTVL.

The chain uses TRBV5-1 and TRBJ2-7; 8 bases fit TRBD2. In germline, CDR1 is SGHRS, CDR2 YFSETQ. This CDR3 has 15 residues. The V and J ends lost 4 bases and 2 bases, in that order; junction bases with no gene match: 8. This CDR3 reads CASSPREGPPYEQYF. Written as DNA, the CDR3 is TGCGCCAGCAGCCCCCGGGAGGGGCCCCCCTACGAGCAGTACTTC.

Only a few counts were recorded for this clonotype. The J gene is TRBJ1-2, the V gene TRBV13; no definite D call. Trimming removed 2 bases from V and 8 bases from J, with 15 bases in between. The germline gives CDR1 PRHDT, CDR2 FYEKMQ (reference sequence). The CDR3 runs to 14 residues. In nucleotides, the CDR3 is TGTGCCAGCAGCTTAAGTGGAGAGACCACCGGCTACACCTTC. Its translation: CASSLSGETTGYTF.

This clonotype has only a few counts. CDR3 region: CASSFYLVNRPIYGYTF. The CDR3 DNA is TGTGCCAGCAGTTTTTATCTTGTTAACCGGCCAATTTATGGCTACACCTTC. The rearrangement links TRBV27 to TRBJ1-2; D uncertain. This CDR3 is built from 17 residues. V lost 3 bases and J lost 5, with 22 bases in between. CDR1 is MNHEY, CDR2 SMNVEV, per germline (reference sequence).

V is TRBV5-1 and J is TRBJ1-2; D might be TRBD1 (5 bases). The CDR3 has 15 amino acids. Germline lookup yields CDR1 SGHRS and CDR2 YFSETQ. The V and J ends lost 0 bases and 4 bases respectively, with 13 bases between them. CDR3 region: CASSLVAGASYGYTF. CDR3 DNA: TGCGCCAGCAGCTTGGTGGCCGGGGCCTCCTATGGCTACACCTTC.

The chain combines TRBV29-1 with TRBJ2-7; D remains ambiguous. The CDR3 length is 14 residues. Germline CDR1 reads SQVTM; CDR2 reads ANQGSEA. The V and J ends lost 5 bases and 7 bases respectively, with 21 bases between them. The CDR3 region has the DNA TGCAGCGTTTCAAGAGACCTATCGTACAATGAGCAGTACTTC. This sequence encodes CSVSRDLSYNEQYF.

A few counts support this clonotype. This rearrangement joins TRBV7-2 to TRBJ2-7; the D gene is possibly TRBD1 (6 bases). The CDR3 runs 15 residues. The germline V gene has CDR1 SGHTA and CDR2 FQGNSA. V was cut by 5 bases and J by 3 bases, with 17 bases left in between. In DNA form, the CDR3 reads TGTGCCAGCAGCGCCACCCACAGGGACGGCTACGAGCAGTACTTC. It translates to CASSATHRDGYEQYF.